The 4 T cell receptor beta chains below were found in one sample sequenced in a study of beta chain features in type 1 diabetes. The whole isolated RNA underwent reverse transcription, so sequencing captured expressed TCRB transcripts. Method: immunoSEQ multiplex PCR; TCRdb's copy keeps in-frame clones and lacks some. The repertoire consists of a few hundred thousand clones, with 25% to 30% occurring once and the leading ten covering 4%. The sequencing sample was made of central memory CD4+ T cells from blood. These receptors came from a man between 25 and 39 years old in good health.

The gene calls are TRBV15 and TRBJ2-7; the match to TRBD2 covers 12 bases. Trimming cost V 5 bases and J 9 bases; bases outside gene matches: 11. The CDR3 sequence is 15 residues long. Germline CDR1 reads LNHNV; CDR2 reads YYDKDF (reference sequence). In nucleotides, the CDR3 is TGTGCCACCAGCCCGTCTTCGACTAGCGGGAGTGTGCAGTACTTC. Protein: CATSPSSTSGSVQYF. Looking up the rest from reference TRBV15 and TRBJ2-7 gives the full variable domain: DAMVIQNPRYQVTQFGKPVTLSCSQTLNHNVMYWYQQKSSQAPKLLFHYYDKDFNNEADTPDNFQSRRPNTSFCFLDIRSPGLGDTAMYLCATSPSSTSGSVQYFGPGTRLTVT.

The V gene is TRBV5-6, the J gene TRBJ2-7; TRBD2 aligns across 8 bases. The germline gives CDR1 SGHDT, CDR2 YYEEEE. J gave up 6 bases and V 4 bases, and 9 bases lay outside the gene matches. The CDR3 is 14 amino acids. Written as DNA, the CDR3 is TGTGCCAGCAGCCTGGGGACTAGTCTAAGCGAGCAGTACTTC. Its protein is CASSLGTSLSEQYF. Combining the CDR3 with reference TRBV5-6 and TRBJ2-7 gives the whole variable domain DAGVTQSPTHLIKTRGQQVTLRCSPKSGHDTVSWYQQALGQGPQFIFQYYEEEERQRGNFPDRFSGHQFPNYSSELNVNALLLGDSALYLCASSLGTSLSEQYFGPGTRLTVT.

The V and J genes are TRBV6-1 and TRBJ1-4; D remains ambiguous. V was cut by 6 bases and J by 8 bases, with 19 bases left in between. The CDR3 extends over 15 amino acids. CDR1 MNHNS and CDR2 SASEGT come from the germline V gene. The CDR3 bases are TGTGCCAGCAGGAGAAATGGCTTATACGGCGAAAAACTGTTTTTT. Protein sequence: CASRRNGLYGEKLFF.

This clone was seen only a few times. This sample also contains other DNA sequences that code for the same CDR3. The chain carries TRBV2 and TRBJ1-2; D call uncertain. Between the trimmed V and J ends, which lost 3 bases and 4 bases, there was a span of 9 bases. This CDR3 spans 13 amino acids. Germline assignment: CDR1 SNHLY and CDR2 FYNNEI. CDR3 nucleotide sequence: TGTGCCAGCAGTGAGCGGGGTAGCTATGGCTACACCTTC. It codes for CASSERGSYGYTF. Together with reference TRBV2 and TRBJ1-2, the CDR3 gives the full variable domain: EPEVTQTPSHQVTQMGQEVILRCVPISNHLYFYWYRQILGQKVEFLVSFYNNEISEKSEIFDDQFSVERPDGSNFTLKIRSTKLEDSAMYFCASSERGSYGYTFGSGTRLTVV.